This record looks at one T cell receptor beta chain sequence and its context. Its antigen remains unknown. The data stem from a study of cytomegalovirus exposure and HLA in healthy donors. Everyone who donated was a healthy bone marrow donor. General observations from the study: A later analysis showed that HLA-associated TCR beta chains had undergone more clonal expansion than equally common others. TCR beta sequences numbering 15,000 to 20,000 were associated with HLA alleles at 0.05 false discovery rate in a later analysis. The study found most TCR sequences rare, yet found some public TCRs in many donors.

With 0 bases removed from V and 7 bases from J, the gap between germline ends came to 10 bases. This CDR3 contains 13 residues. Germline loops: CDR1 SGDLS, CDR2 YYNGEE. The PCR employed 60 Vbeta primers together with 13 Jbeta primers. Here immunoSEQ multiplex PCR was the method, and the copy in TCRdb shows in-frame clones only, minus some. The profile covers about 160,000 clones, with more than 75% appearing a single time and approximately 2.3% taken by the ten largest. The sequencing sample was made of PBMCs. The chain combines TRBV9 with TRBJ1-1, with D perhaps TRBD1 (6 bases). The sequence was obtained from a man aged 18 to 30 in good health and CMV-seropositive. The CDR3 DNA reads TGTGCCAGCAGCGTAGGGGGACAAGGTGAAGCTTTCTTT. Translating gives CASSVGGQGEAFF.